One and the same sample provided the 8 T cell receptor beta chains below, sequenced in a study of T cell responses to AZD1222 COVID-19 vaccine. This table comes from immunoSEQ multiplex PCR, and its TCRdb copy is limited to in-frame clones, with some not included. The sample lists about 150,000 clones; 88% were seen once. The sample was peripheral blood, taken 28 days after the second dose of the MenACWY control vaccine. These receptors originate from an adult who received the MenACWY meningococcal vaccine as a control.

V is TRBV7-2 and J is TRBJ2-7; 10 nucleotides align to TRBD2. CDR3 size: 15 residues. CDR1 and CDR2 (germline): SGHTA, FQGNSA. The trim removed 3 bases at V and 1 base at J, leaving 3 bases unmatched. The CDR3, as DNA: TGTGCCAGCAGCTTTCTAGCGGGAGCGTCCTACGAGCAGTACTTC. It encodes CASSFLAGASYEQYF.

This rearrangement joins TRBV9 to TRBJ2-3; D not certain. V was shortened by 1 base and J by 6 bases, with 9 bases between the two germline ends. CDR1 and CDR2 (germline): SGDLS, YYNGEE. The CDR3 consists of 13 residues. This CDR3 is CASSVSRSDTQYF. The CDR3 region has the DNA TGTGCCAGCAGCGTATCCCGGTCGGATACGCAGTATTTT.

Comments on this clone: Other DNA sequences within the sample encode an identical CDR3. V and J are TRBV6-5 and TRBJ2-5; weak D call: TRBD1 (5 bases). Germline loops: CDR1 MNHEY, CDR2 SVGAGI. V was pared by 6 bases and J by 2 bases, with 10 bases between. The CDR3 has 13 residues. The CDR3: CASSRDSQETQYF. In nucleotides, the CDR3 is TGTGCCAGCAGCCGAGACAGTCAAGAGACCCAGTACTTC.

The CDR3, as DNA: TGTGCCACCAGTGATTTGAACGAGCAGTACTTC. It yields the protein CATSDLNEQYF. V is TRBV24-1 and J is TRBJ2-7; no definite D call. Germline V gene lookup returns CDR1 KGHDR and CDR2 SFDVKD. The CDR3 spans 11 residues. Trimming removed 0 bases from V and 5 bases from J, with 1 base in between.

This clone was detected a few times. This sequence joins TRBV6-5 and TRBJ1-2; D call uncertain. This CDR3 region has 14 residues. V was shortened by 5 bases and J by 6 bases, with 16 bases between the two germline ends. CDR1 and CDR2 (germline): MNHEY, SVGAGI. CDR3 coding DNA: TGTGCCAGCAGTCAATGGGGTGGATCCGATGGCTACACCTTC. Encoded protein: CASSQWGGSDGYTF.

The V gene is TRBV6-1, the J gene TRBJ2-1; D is perhaps TRBD1 (6 bases). The CDR3 spans 17 residues. Germline V CDR1 and CDR2: MNHNS, SASEGT. V was cut by 3 bases and J by 6 bases, with 21 bases left in between. CDR3 sequence: CASSDPIRLKGGNEQFF. DNA of the CDR3: TGTGCCAGCAGTGATCCGATACGGCTAAAAGGGGGCAATGAGCAGTTCTTC.

The V gene is TRBV2, the J gene TRBJ1-2, with TRBD1 as a possible D gene (5 bases). Germline V gene lookup returns CDR1 SNHLY and CDR2 FYNNEI. The V and J ends lost 1 base and 4 bases respectively, with 10 bases between them. CDR3 length equals 14 residues. This chain's CDR3 is CASSEGQGGYGYTF. The CDR3 region has the DNA TGTGCCAGCAGTGAAGGGCAGGGAGGCTATGGCTACACCTTC.

This chain uses TRBV28 with TRBJ1-3; no clear D. Trimming took 7 bases from V and 4 from J, leaving 11 bases between them. The germline V gene has CDR1 MDHEN and CDR2 SYDVKM. This CDR3 has 13 amino acids. DNA of the CDR3: TGTGCCAGCAACGCCCAGTTAGGAAACACCATATATTTT. Its protein product is CASNAQLGNTIYF.